A selection of T cell receptor beta chains follows, all from one sample in a study of CD8 T cells in Susac syndrome. In TCRdb, the immunoSEQ multiplex PCR reads were re-called with MiXCR into one record per CDR3 protein. The sample holds roughly 170,000 distinct CDR3 sequences, roughly 92% seen once. Sequencing input: CD4+ T cells from PBMCs. The receptor set was obtained from a human donor with multiple sclerosis. The CDR3 runs from the conserved cysteine through the conserved F or W. A D gene is named only where the DNA matches it firmly. The listing skips clone size in some rows; elsewhere it reads once, few, many or a size class.

size: NA
D: NA
V: TRBV5-1
J: TRBJ2-5
DNA: TGCGCCAGCAGCGAATCTAATCCGGCGCAGACCCAGTACTTC
CDR3: CASSESNPAQTQYF

size: NA
D: NA
V: TRBV5-6
J: TRBJ2-5
DNA: TGTGCCAGCAGCGGGAGAAGGACCCAGTACTTC
CDR3: CASSGRRTQYF

size: NA
D: TRBD1
V: TRBV18
J: TRBJ2-5
DNA: TGTGCCAGCTCGGGACAGAAACAAGAGACCCAGTACTTC
CDR3: CASSGQKQETQYF

size: NA
D: NA
V: TRBV10-1
J: TRBJ2-2
DNA: TGCGCCAGCAGTGAGTCTTCTTACTCCGGGGAGCTGTTTTTT
CDR3: CASSESSYSGELFF

size: NA
D: NA
V: TRBV5-1
J: TRBJ1-1
DNA: TGCGCCAGCAGCTTGCCCAGCAACACTGAAGCTTTCTTT
CDR3: CASSLPSNTEAFF

size: NA
D: TRBD1
V: TRBV30
J: TRBJ1-1
DNA: TGTGCCTGGAGGATTGGGGACAGGGTAAAGGAGGCTTTCTTT
CDR3: CAWRIGDRVKEAFF

size: NA
D: NA
V: TRBV7-6
J: TRBJ2-1
DNA: TGTGCCAGCAGCTTAGAGGCTGCCGGACACAATGAGCAGTTCTTC
CDR3: CASSLEAAGHNEQFF

size: NA
D: TRBD1
V: TRBV2
J: TRBJ1-6
DNA: TGTGCCAGCAGTGAGACAGGGGGTAATTCACCCCTCCACTTT
CDR3: CASSETGGNSPLHF

size: NA
D: TRBD1
V: TRBV7-3
J: TRBJ1-2
DNA: TGTGCCAGCAGCTTTAAGGGGGCAGATGGCTACACCTTC
CDR3: CASSFKGADGYTF

size: NA
D: NA
V: TRBV2
J: TRBJ2-3
DNA: TGTGCCAGCAAGTCGGTTTATACCACAGATACGCAGTATTTT
CDR3: CASKSVYTTDTQYF

size: NA
D: NA
V: TRBV5-1
J: TRBJ2-7
DNA: TGCGCCAGCAGCTTGGACGTAGTCTACGAGCAGTACTTC
CDR3: CASSLDVVYEQYF

size: NA
D: NA
V: TRBV13
J: TRBJ2-5
DNA: TGTGCCAGCAGCAAAACTCAGGGAGCAGAGACCCAGTACTTC
CDR3: CASSKTQGAETQYF

size: NA
D: NA
V: TRBV20-1
J: TRBJ1-2
DNA: TGCAGTGCCACCGGGCAGGCGGGCTATGGCTACACCTTC
CDR3: CSATGQAGYGYTF

size: NA
D: NA
V: TRBV28
J: TRBJ1-1
DNA: TGTGCCAGCAGTGTACAGAACACTGAAGCTTTCTTT
CDR3: CASSVQNTEAFF

size: NA
D: TRBD2
V: TRBV24-1
J: TRBJ2-7
DNA: TGTGCCACCAGTGCCCCCGGGACTAGCATCTACGAGCAGTACTTC
CDR3: CATSAPGTSIYEQYF

size: NA
D: NA
V: TRBV4-3
J: TRBJ1-5
DNA: TGCGCCAGCAGCCAAGTCCAGGCGGTCCAGCCCCAGCATTTT
CDR3: CASSQVQAVQPQHF

size: few
D: NA
V: TRBV4-2
J: TRBJ2-5
DNA: TGTGCCAGCAGCCAAGATGTTTCCCCTGGACGCCAAGAGACCCAGTACTTC
CDR3: CASSQDVSPGRQETQYF

size: NA
D: NA
V: TRBV9
J: TRBJ2-7
DNA: TGTGCCAGCAGCATCGGGACTTCGGTCGAGCAGTACTTC
CDR3: CASSIGTSVEQYF

size: NA
D: NA
V: TRBV10-2
J: TRBJ1-1
DNA: TGCGCCAGCAGTGCGGGCGGTTTGGACACTGAAGCTTTCTTT
CDR3: CASSAGGLDTEAFF

size: few
D: NA
V: TRBV6-2/TRBV6-3
J: TRBJ2-7
DNA: TGTGCCAGCACCGCCGGAACAGGGTTTAGCGAGCAGTACTTC
CDR3: CASTAGTGFSEQYF

size: NA
D: NA
V: TRBV20-1
J: TRBJ2-7
DNA: TGCAGTGCTAGAGTGCCGGGAGTCCACGAGCAGTACTTC
CDR3: CSARVPGVHEQYF

size: NA
D: TRBD2
V: TRBV28
J: TRBJ2-1
DNA: TGTGCCAGCAGTTTGATTTCTAGCGGGAACAATGAGCAGTTCTTC
CDR3: CASSLISSGNNEQFF

size: NA
D: TRBD1
V: TRBV7-9
J: TRBJ2-7
DNA: TGTGCCAGCAGCCCCAGGGGGCCGGGGTTCGAGCAGTACTTC
CDR3: CASSPRGPGFEQYF

size: NA
D: NA
V: TRBV12-2
J: TRBJ2-6
DNA: TGTGCAAGTCGCTTAGCACAGGTACACTCTGGGGCCAACGTCCTGACTTTC
CDR3: CASRLAQVHSGANVLTF

size: NA
D: TRBD2
V: TRBV7-2
J: TRBJ2-1
DNA: TGTGCCAGCAGCGCCCATTCCGGGACTAGCGGGAGCCTTCCGTTCTTC
CDR3: CASSAHSGTSGSLPFF

size: NA
D: NA
V: TRBV7-9
J: TRBJ1-2
DNA: TGTGCCAGCAGCAACTTTCAGCGGTTCCACTATGGCTACACCTTC
CDR3: CASSNFQRFHYGYTF

size: NA
D: NA
V: TRBV28
J: TRBJ1-2
DNA: TGTGCCAGCAGTTTGTCTCTTAACTATGGCTACACCTTC
CDR3: CASSLSLNYGYTF

size: NA
D: NA
V: TRBV20-1
J: TRBJ2-5
DNA: TGCAGTGCGGGGCCTATTAACGGGTATGAGACCCAGTACTTC
CDR3: CSAGPINGYETQYF

size: NA
D: TRBD1
V: TRBV20-1
J: TRBJ1-1
DNA: TGCAGTGCAGCAGGGGGCCCGCACGGGTACACTGAAGCTTTCTTT
CDR3: CSAAGGPHGYTEAFF

size: NA
D: TRBD1
V: TRBV5-1
J: TRBJ2-1
DNA: TGCGCCACCTCCCTAGAAGACAGGGTGTTGTTCTTC
CDR3: CATSLEDRVLFF

size: once
D: TRBD2
V: TRBV19
J: TRBJ2-7
DNA: TGTGCCAGTAGTAACGGACTAGCGGGAGCTGTTGAGCAGTACTTC
CDR3: CASSNGLAGAVEQYF

size: NA
D: NA
V: TRBV24-1
J: TRBJ2-3
DNA: TGTGCCACCAGTGATCCCTTACACGGCGGTACGCAGTATTTT
CDR3: CATSDPLHGGTQYF

size: NA
D: TRBD2
V: TRBV20-1
J: TRBJ2-2
DNA: TGCAGTGCTCTCCGGACTAGCGGCGCCGGGGAGCTGTTTTTT
CDR3: CSALRTSGAGELFF

size: NA
D: NA
V: TRBV6-1
J: TRBJ2-3
DNA: TGTGCCAGCACGGGGAAGTGGTTCACAGATACGCAGTATTTT
CDR3: CASTGKWFTDTQYF

size: NA
D: TRBD2
V: TRBV9
J: TRBJ2-1
DNA: TGTGCCAGCAGCGTAGCTGGTAGCGGGCACCCTAGCTCCTACAATGAGCAGTTCTTC
CDR3: CASSVAGSGHPSSYNEQFF

size: few
D: NA
V: TRBV5-1
J: TRBJ1-2
DNA: TGCGCCAGCAGCTTGGAGAAGGGGGGCTACACCTTC
CDR3: CASSLEKGGYTF

size: NA
D: NA
V: TRBV5-1
J: TRBJ2-7
DNA: TGCGCCAGCAGCTTGGCGGCCCCCTTGTGGAACGAGCAGTACTTC
CDR3: CASSLAAPLWNEQYF

size: once
D: NA
V: TRBV6-1
J: TRBJ1-4
DNA: TGTGCCAGCAGTAAAGGGGCAGCTCCCTTATTGGGTGAAAAACTGTTTTTT
CDR3: CASSKGAAPLLGEKLFF

size: NA
D: NA
V: TRBV19
J: TRBJ2-7
DNA: TGTGCCAGCCGGGACACCCATCCGAGCTCCTACGAGCAGTACTTC
CDR3: CASRDTHPSSYEQYF

size: NA
D: TRBD1
V: TRBV20-1
J: TRBJ1-5
DNA: TGCAGTGCTAACTCCGGGACAGACAATCAGCCCCAGCATTTT
CDR3: CSANSGTDNQPQHF

size: NA
D: NA
V: TRBV3-1
J: TRBJ2-2
DNA: TGTGCCAGCAGCCAAAACCCGGGACAACGAACCGGGGAGCTGTTTTTT
CDR3: CASSQNPGQRTGELFF

size: NA
D: NA
V: TRBV7-2
J: TRBJ1-1
DNA: TGTGCCAGCAGCAACGGACCTAACACTGAAGCTTTCTTT
CDR3: CASSNGPNTEAFF